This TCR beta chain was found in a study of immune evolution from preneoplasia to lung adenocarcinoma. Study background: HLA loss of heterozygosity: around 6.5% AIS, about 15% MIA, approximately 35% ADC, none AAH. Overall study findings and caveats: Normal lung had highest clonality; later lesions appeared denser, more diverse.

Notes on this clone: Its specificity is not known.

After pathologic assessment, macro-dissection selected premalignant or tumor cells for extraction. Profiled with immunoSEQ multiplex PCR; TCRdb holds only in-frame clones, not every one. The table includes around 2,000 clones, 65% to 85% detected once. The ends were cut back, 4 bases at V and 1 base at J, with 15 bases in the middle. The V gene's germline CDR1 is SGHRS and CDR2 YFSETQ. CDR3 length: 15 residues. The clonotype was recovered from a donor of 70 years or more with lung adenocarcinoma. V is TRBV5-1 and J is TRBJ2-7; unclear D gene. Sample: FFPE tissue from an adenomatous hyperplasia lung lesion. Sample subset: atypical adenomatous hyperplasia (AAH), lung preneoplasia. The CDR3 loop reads CASSPSSGMSYEQYF. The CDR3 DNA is TGCGCCAGCAGCCCGAGTTCAGGAATGTCCTACGAGCAGTACTTC.